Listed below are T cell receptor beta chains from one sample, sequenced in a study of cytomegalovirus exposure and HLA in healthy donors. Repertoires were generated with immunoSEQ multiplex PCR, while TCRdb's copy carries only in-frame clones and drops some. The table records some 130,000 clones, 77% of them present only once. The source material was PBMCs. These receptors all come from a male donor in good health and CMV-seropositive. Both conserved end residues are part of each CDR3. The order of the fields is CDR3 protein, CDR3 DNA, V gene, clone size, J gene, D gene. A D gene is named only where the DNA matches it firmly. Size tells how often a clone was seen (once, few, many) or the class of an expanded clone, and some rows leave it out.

CDR3aa: CASSQGPGSNQPQHF; CDR3nt: TGTGCCAGCAGCCAAGGGCCAGGGAGCAATCAGCCCCAGCATTTT; v_gene: TRBV4-2; abundance: once; j_gene: TRBJ1-5; d_gene: .
CDR3aa: CASSGGQGGSYEQYF; CDR3nt: TGTGCCAGCAGTGGGGGACAGGGAGGCTCCTACGAGCAGTACTTC; v_gene: TRBV6-1; abundance: .; j_gene: TRBJ2-7; d_gene: TRBD1
CDR3aa: CATKSTGLNSPLHF; CDR3nt: TGTGCCACCAAATCGACAGGGCTCAATTCACCCCTCCACTTT; v_gene: TRBV25-1; abundance: .; j_gene: TRBJ1-6; d_gene: TRBD1
CDR3aa: CASSLLAGFTGELFF; CDR3nt: TGTGCCAGCAGCTTACTAGCGGGGTTCACCGGGGAGCTGTTTTTT; v_gene: TRBV5-5; abundance: .; j_gene: TRBJ2-2; d_gene: TRBD2
CDR3aa: CASSEGWRGYGYTF; CDR3nt: TGTGCCAGCAGTGAAGGGTGGCGAGGGTATGGCTACACCTTC; v_gene: TRBV6-1; abundance: .; j_gene: TRBJ1-2; d_gene: .
CDR3aa: CATSRDRGPYYGYTF; CDR3nt: TGTGCCACCAGCAGAGACAGGGGGCCCTACTATGGCTACACCTTC; v_gene: TRBV15; abundance: .; j_gene: TRBJ1-2; d_gene: TRBD1
CDR3aa: CASSSGEGYEQYF; CDR3nt: TGTGCCAGCAGCTCAGGGGAGGGCTACGAGCAGTACTTC; v_gene: TRBV11-3; abundance: .; j_gene: TRBJ2-7; d_gene: .
CDR3aa: CASSLLGELSGSSYEQYF; CDR3nt: TGTGCCAGCAGCTTATTGGGTGAGCTTAGCGGGAGCTCCTACGAGCAGTACTTC; v_gene: TRBV7-2; abundance: few; j_gene: TRBJ2-7; d_gene: TRBD2
CDR3aa: CASGFSGVNEQFF; CDR3nt: TGTGCTAGTGGTTTTTCGGGGGTCAATGAGCAGTTCTTC; v_gene: TRBV12-5; abundance: .; j_gene: TRBJ2-1; d_gene: .
CDR3aa: CASSLAPGAAGELFF; CDR3nt: TGTGCCAGCAGTTTAGCCCCAGGGGCGGCCGGGGAGCTGTTTTTT; v_gene: TRBV28; abundance: .; j_gene: TRBJ2-2; d_gene: .
CDR3aa: CASSPIRTGTSGRAGLHYEQYF; CDR3nt: TGTGCCAGCTCACCAATTCGTACTGGGACTAGCGGGAGGGCTGGGCTTCACTACGAGCAGTACTTC; v_gene: TRBV18; abundance: .; j_gene: TRBJ2-7; d_gene: TRBD2
CDR3aa: CASSNDGLAGEKFF; CDR3nt: TGTGCCAGCAGTAATGACGGACTGGCCGGTGAGAAGTTCTTC; v_gene: TRBV5-4; abundance: few; j_gene: TRBJ2-1; d_gene: .
CDR3aa: CASSFTVRAGELFF; CDR3nt: TGTGCCAGCAGTTTTACCGTCAGGGCCGGGGAGCTGTTTTTT; v_gene: TRBV27; abundance: .; j_gene: TRBJ2-2; d_gene: .
CDR3aa: CASSATIYQETQYF; CDR3nt: TGTGCCAGCAGTGCAACTATTTACCAAGAGACCCAGTACTTC; v_gene: TRBV6-1; abundance: .; j_gene: TRBJ2-5; d_gene: .
CDR3aa: CASSIWGPNTGELFF; CDR3nt: TGTGCCAGTAGTATCTGGGGGCCGAACACCGGGGAGCTGTTTTTT; v_gene: TRBV19; abundance: once; j_gene: TRBJ2-2; d_gene: .
CDR3aa: CASRPRLAGAENTYNEQFF; CDR3nt: TGTGCCAGCAGACCTCGACTAGCGGGAGCTGAGAATACCTACAATGAGCAGTTCTTC; v_gene: TRBV7-9; abundance: .; j_gene: TRBJ2-1; d_gene: TRBD2
CDR3aa: CASSYRQGNEKLFF; CDR3nt: TGTGCCAGCAGTTACCGGCAGGGTAATGAAAAACTGTTTTTT; v_gene: TRBV6-6; abundance: .; j_gene: TRBJ1-4; d_gene: .
CDR3aa: CASSLGLTVGGELFF; CDR3nt: TGTGCCAGCAGTTTGGGACTAACCGTGGGCGGGGAGCTGTTTTTT; v_gene: TRBV27; abundance: .; j_gene: TRBJ2-2; d_gene: TRBD2
CDR3aa: CASSLSIAGGDEQFF; CDR3nt: TGTGCCAGCAGTTTATCAATAGCGGGGGGCGATGAGCAGTTCTTC; v_gene: TRBV28; abundance: few; j_gene: TRBJ2-1; d_gene: TRBD2
CDR3aa: CASSFPNGGGYEQYF; CDR3nt: TGTGCCAGCAGTTTCCCTAACGGGGGGGGCTACGAGCAGTACTTC; v_gene: TRBV6-5; abundance: .; j_gene: TRBJ2-7; d_gene: TRBD2
CDR3aa: CASSKDRSYGTEAFF; CDR3nt: TGTGCCAGCAGTAAAGACAGGTCCTATGGCACTGAAGCTTTCTTT; v_gene: TRBV7-9; abundance: once; j_gene: TRBJ1-1; d_gene: .
CDR3aa: CASSSRNYGYTF; CDR3nt: TGTGCCAGCAGTTCCAGAAACTATGGCTACACCTTC; v_gene: TRBV6-6; abundance: .; j_gene: TRBJ1-2; d_gene: .
CDR3aa: CASSAGGGGQYF; CDR3nt: TGTGCCAGCAGCGCTGGGGGGGGAGGTCAGTACTTC; v_gene: TRBV6-1; abundance: .; j_gene: TRBJ2-5; d_gene: TRBD2
CDR3aa: CASSEVRRSGFENREQYF; CDR3nt: TGTGCCAGCAGTGAAGTAAGAAGGTCGGGGTTCGAGAACCGCGAGCAGTACTTC; v_gene: TRBV6-1; abundance: few; j_gene: TRBJ2-7; d_gene: .
CDR3aa: CASRESPKMGTEAFF; CDR3nt: TGCGCCAGCCGGGAGAGCCCCAAAATGGGCACTGAAGCTTTCTTT; v_gene: TRBV5-1; abundance: .; j_gene: TRBJ1-1; d_gene: .
CDR3aa: CASSLVSSPLHF; CDR3nt: TGTGCCAGCAGCTTAGTATCTTCACCCCTCCACTTT; v_gene: TRBV28; abundance: .; j_gene: TRBJ1-6; d_gene: .
CDR3aa: CASSSGTGGYEQYF; CDR3nt: TGTGCCAGCAGTTCCGGGACAGGGGGTTACGAGCAGTACTTC; v_gene: TRBV28; abundance: .; j_gene: TRBJ2-7; d_gene: TRBD1
CDR3aa: CASSEGGLPGETQYF; CDR3nt: TGTGCCAGCAGTGAAGGCGGTCTCCCTGGAGAGACCCAGTACTTC; v_gene: TRBV2; abundance: .; j_gene: TRBJ2-5; d_gene: .
CDR3aa: CASSLDGENYGYTF; CDR3nt: TGCGCCAGCAGCTTGGACGGGGAAAACTATGGCTACACCTTC; v_gene: TRBV5-1; abundance: few; j_gene: TRBJ1-2; d_gene: .
CDR3aa: CASSRGLGTLQNTEAFF; CDR3nt: TGTGCCAGCAGCCGGGGTTTAGGGACACTTCAGAACACTGAAGCTTTCTTT; v_gene: TRBV14; abundance: .; j_gene: TRBJ1-1; d_gene: .
CDR3aa: CASSLAGTPNSPLHF; CDR3nt: TGTGCCAGCAGCTTGGCGGGGACACCTAATTCACCCCTCCACTTT; v_gene: TRBV5-4; abundance: .; j_gene: TRBJ1-6; d_gene: .
CDR3aa: CASSQAPTGRKVDTQYF; CDR3nt: TGCGCCAGCAGCCAAGCCCCGACAGGGAGAAAGGTAGATACGCAGTATTTT; v_gene: TRBV4-1; abundance: .; j_gene: TRBJ2-3; d_gene: TRBD1
CDR3aa: CAWSGQGAAGYTF; CDR3nt: TGTGCCTGGAGCGGACAGGGGGCAGCTGGCTACACCTTC; v_gene: TRBV30; abundance: .; j_gene: TRBJ1-2; d_gene: TRBD1